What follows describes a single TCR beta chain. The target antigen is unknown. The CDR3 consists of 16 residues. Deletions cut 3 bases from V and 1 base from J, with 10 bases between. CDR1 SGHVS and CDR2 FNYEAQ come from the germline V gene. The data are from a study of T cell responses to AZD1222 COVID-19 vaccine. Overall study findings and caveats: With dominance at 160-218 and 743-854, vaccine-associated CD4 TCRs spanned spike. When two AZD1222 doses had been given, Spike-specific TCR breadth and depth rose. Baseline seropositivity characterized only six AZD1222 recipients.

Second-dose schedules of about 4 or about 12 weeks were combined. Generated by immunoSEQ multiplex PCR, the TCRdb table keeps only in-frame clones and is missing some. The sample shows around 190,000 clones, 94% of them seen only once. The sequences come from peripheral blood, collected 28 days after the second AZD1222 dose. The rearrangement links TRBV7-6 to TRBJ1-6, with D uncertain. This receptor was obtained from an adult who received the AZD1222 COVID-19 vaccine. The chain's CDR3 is CASSFGSHSYNSPLHF. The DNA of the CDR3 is TGTGCCAGCAGCTTCGGCAGTCATTCCTATAATTCACCCCTCCACTTT.